Presented here are 21 T cell receptor beta chains from one specimen sequenced in a study of human versus mouse CDR3 diversity and MHC coevolution. The method was immunoSEQ multiplex PCR; TCRdb's version includes in-frame clones alone and lacks a portion of them. The sample has tens of thousands of clones; 80% to 95% are singletons. Sequencing was performed on naive CD4+ T cells from blood. Subset specified: CD45RO-negative CD62L-positive naive CD4 T cells. The origin of the receptors is a person aged 25 to 75 in good health.

This clone was counted a single time. V usage is TRBV9 and J usage is TRBJ2-1; 9 nucleotides agree with TRBD1. This CDR3 contains 15 residues. Germline V gives CDR1 SGDLS, CDR2 YYNGEE. Trimming cost V 4 bases and J 4 bases; bases outside gene matches: 6. CDR3 protein: CASSLGTGTYNEQFF. For the CDR3, the DNA is TGTGCCAGCAGCCTTGGGACAGGGACGTACAATGAGCAGTTCTTC.

Comments on this clone: The identical CDR3 is also encoded by other nucleotide sequences in the sample. This chain links TRBV7-2 with TRBJ2-7; 11 bases are a match to TRBD1. The CDR3 contains 14 residues. V lost 5 bases and J lost 4; bases outside the gene matches: 4. Looked up from germline, CDR1 is SGHTA and CDR2 is FQGNSA. The CDR3 here is CASSLGDRGYEQYF. Written as DNA, the CDR3 is TGTGCCAGCAGCCTAGGGGACAGGGGGTACGAGCAGTACTTC.

CDR3 bases: TGTGCCAGCAGTGTGGATACAGCTAACTATGGCTACACCTTC. Translated, it gives CASSVDTANYGYTF. This chain connects TRBV6-1 to TRBJ1-2; D is undetermined. Germline loops: CDR1 MNHNS, CDR2 SASEGT. The CDR3 is 14 residues long. V lost 4 bases, J lost 0 bases, and 9 bases lay in between.

This chain connects TRBV15 to TRBJ2-7; 9 nucleotides match TRBD1. The germline gives CDR1 LNHNV, CDR2 YYDKDF (reference sequence). Losses at the gene ends were 3 bases for V and 6 bases for J; bases not matched to a gene: 12. CDR3 size: 16 residues. CDR3 nucleotides: TGTGCCACCAGCAGGAGAGTTGGGACAGGGCCGGGCGAGCAGTACTTC. Its translation is CATSRRVGTGPGEQYF.

The chain has TRBV25-1 and TRBJ1-1; D ambiguous. Trimming shortened V by 3 bases and J by 6 bases, and 14 bases separated the two germline ends. The germline V gene encodes CDR1 MGHDK and CDR2 SYGVNS. The CDR3 runs to 14 residues. This chain's CDR3 is CASSDVPTLAEAFF. Written as DNA, the CDR3 is TGTGCCAGCAGTGACGTCCCTACTCTGGCTGAAGCTTTCTTT.

V gene TRBV11-3 combines with J gene TRBJ2-3, with 11 bases fitting TRBD2. The J segment lost 2 bases and the V segment lost 1 base, leaving 2 bases of the junction unmatched. Germline CDR1 and CDR2: SGHNT and YENEEA. CDR3 length: 16 residues. CDR3 nucleotides: TGTGCCAGCAGCTTAGGACTAGCGGGAAACACAGATACGCAGTATTTT. It specifies CASSLGLAGNTDTQYF.

This chain connects TRBV10-3 to TRBJ1-1, with TRBD1 as a possible D gene (6 bases). Looked up from germline, CDR1 is ENHRY and CDR2 is SYGVKD. CDR3 length: 15 residues. V lost 3 bases to trimming and J lost 7 bases, with 18 bases between them. Here the CDR3 reads CAISDQLDSSIEAFF. The CDR3 nucleotides are TGTGCCATCAGTGACCAACTGGACAGTTCAATTGAAGCTTTCTTT.

This clone was observed a single time. The chain uses TRBV10-3 and TRBJ2-3; TRBD2 matches 7 bases. The CDR3 contains 14 residues. Germline CDR1 ENHRY, CDR2 SYGVKD. With V trimmed by 5 bases and J by 2 bases, 4 bases remained unmatched. The CDR3 bases are TGTGCCATCAGTAAGCTAGCGGTCACAGATACGCAGTATTTT. It translates to CAISKLAVTDTQYF.

The table lists this clone with a few counts. The V gene is TRBV29-1, the J gene TRBJ2-5; no reliable D call. Germline loops: CDR1 SQVTM, CDR2 ANQGSEA. Trimming removed 1 base at V and 3 bases at J, with 6 bases between. The CDR3 consists of 12 residues. The CDR3 spells CSVEGVEETQYF. The CDR3 DNA sequence: TGCAGCGTTGAAGGAGTGGAAGAGACCCAGTACTTC.

The J gene is TRBJ1-5, the V gene TRBV27; weak D call: TRBD1 (5 bases). V gave up 6 bases and J gave up 4 bases, with 19 bases separating them. CDR3 length: 16 residues. Germline V CDR1 and CDR2: MNHEY, SMNVEV (reference sequence). This CDR3 reads CASRKLTGGGNQPQHF. In DNA form, the CDR3 reads TGTGCCAGCAGAAAACTAACAGGCGGTGGGAATCAGCCCCAGCATTTT.

The J gene is TRBJ2-5, the V gene TRBV30; 7 bases are shared with TRBD2. Per the germline V gene, CDR1 is GTSNPN and CDR2 is SVGIG (reference sequence). The CDR3 length is 15 residues. V shed 2 bases, J shed 2 bases, and the junction held 8 bases outside the gene matches. This CDR3 is CAWSPGGAGQETQYF. The DNA for the CDR3 is TGTGCCTGGAGTCCGGGGGGAGCAGGGCAAGAGACCCAGTACTTC.

This clone was seen only a few times. V is TRBV19 and J is TRBJ1-3, with TRBD1 identical over 10 bases. CDR3 length equals 14 residues. Germline CDR1 and CDR2: LNHDA and SQIVND (reference sequence). V gave up 6 bases and J gave up 5 bases; unmatched junction bases: 4. CDR3: CASSWTGGRNTIYF. CDR3 nucleotides: TGTGCCAGTAGCTGGACAGGGGGTAGAAACACCATATATTTT.

The chain uses TRBV6-5 and TRBJ1-2, with 7 bases matching TRBD1. The J segment lost 4 bases and the V segment lost 2 bases, leaving 4 bases of the junction unmatched. Germline CDR1 is MNHEY and CDR2 is SVGAGI. The CDR3 contains 14 residues. DNA for the CDR3: TGTGCCAGCAGTTACACGGGACAGAGCTATGGCTACACCTTC. It is translated as CASSYTGQSYGYTF.

The V gene is TRBV30, the J gene TRBJ2-5; weak D call: TRBD2 (5 bases). Trimming cost V 4 bases and J 2 bases, with 8 bases left between them. The CDR3 is made up of 12 amino acids. CDR1 GTSNPN and CDR2 SVGIG come from the germline V gene (reference sequence). CDR3 nucleotides: TGTGCCTGGAACAAGCGGCAAGAGACCCAGTACTTC. Amino acids: CAWNKRQETQYF.

V is TRBV18 and J is TRBJ2-1; 15 bases fit TRBD2. V trimming: 0 bases; J trimming: 4 bases; junction bases outside the gene matches: 1. This CDR3 is built from 17 residues. Germline loops: CDR1 KGHSH, CDR2 LQKENI. CDR3 sequence reads: CASSPPGTSGGYNEQFF. CDR3 bases: TGTGCCAGCTCACCACCCGGGACTAGCGGGGGGTACAATGAGCAGTTCTTC.

V and J are TRBV7-2 and TRBJ2-1; TRBD1 is a possible D gene (6 bases). The V gene lost 3 bases and the J gene lost 6 bases, with 15 bases spanning the gap. The CDR3 covers 15 residues. CDR1 and CDR2 (germline): SGHTA, FQGNSA. In nucleotides, the CDR3 is TGTGCCAGCAGCTTCCGCAGGGGTTCGGCCAATGAGCAGTTCTTC. Its protein product is CASSFRRGSANEQFF.

V usage is TRBV27 and J usage is TRBJ2-7; 9 bases are a match to TRBD1. Germline V CDR1 and CDR2: MNHEY, SMNVEV (reference sequence). V shed 7 bases, J shed 0 bases, and the junction held 7 bases outside the gene matches. The CDR3 contains 15 residues. This chain's CDR3 is CASKRTGASSYEQYF. The CDR3 DNA reads as TGTGCCAGCAAAAGGACAGGGGCAAGCTCCTACGAGCAGTACTTC.

The CDR3 DNA follows: TGTGCCAGCAGCGACGGACTAGCGGGAGTAGGCGAGCAGTACTTC. Its translation is CASSDGLAGVGEQYF. The rearrangement joins TRBV9 to TRBJ2-7, with 13 nucleotides matching TRBD2. Unmatched junction bases numbered 6, after V lost 3 bases and J lost 6 bases. This CDR3 is built from 15 residues. CDR1 is SGDLS and CDR2 is YYNGEE in the germline V gene.

The gene calls are TRBV2 and TRBJ2-7; D is possibly TRBD2 (7 bases). CDR3 length equals 13 residues. Germline assignment: CDR1 SNHLY and CDR2 FYNNEI. V was clipped by 9 bases and J by 2 bases, with 14 bases between them. CDR3 coding DNA: TGTGCCAGTCAACCGGGGGGCGCCTACGAGCAGTACTTC. This translates into CASQPGGAYEQYF. The variable domain in full, with the rest retrieved from reference TRBV2 and TRBJ2-7, is EPEVTQTPSHQVTQMGQEVILRCVPISNHLYFYWYRQILGQKVEFLVSFYNNEISEKSEIFDDQFSVERPDGSNFTLKIRSTKLEDSAMYFCASQPGGAYEQYFGPGTRLTVT.

This chain connects TRBV4-2 to TRBJ2-1; possibly TRBD2 for D (6 bases). The CDR3 is 14 amino acids. Trimming left V 0 bases short and J 6 bases short, with 9 bases between. CDR1 is LGHNA, CDR2 YNFKEQ, per germline. The CDR3 region is CASSQDGGTNEQFF. CDR3 in DNA: TGTGCCAGCAGCCAAGATGGAGGGACCAATGAGCAGTTCTTC.

CDR3: CASSPLRQGANSPLHF. Here the CDR3 DNA reads TGTGCCAGCTCACCCCTCAGACAGGGGGCCAATTCACCCCTCCACTTT. V is TRBV18 and J is TRBJ1-6; 10 nucleotides line up with TRBD1. The V gene's germline CDR1 is KGHSH and CDR2 LQKENI. Unmatched junction bases numbered 6, after V lost 3 bases and J lost 7 bases. CDR3 size: 16 residues.